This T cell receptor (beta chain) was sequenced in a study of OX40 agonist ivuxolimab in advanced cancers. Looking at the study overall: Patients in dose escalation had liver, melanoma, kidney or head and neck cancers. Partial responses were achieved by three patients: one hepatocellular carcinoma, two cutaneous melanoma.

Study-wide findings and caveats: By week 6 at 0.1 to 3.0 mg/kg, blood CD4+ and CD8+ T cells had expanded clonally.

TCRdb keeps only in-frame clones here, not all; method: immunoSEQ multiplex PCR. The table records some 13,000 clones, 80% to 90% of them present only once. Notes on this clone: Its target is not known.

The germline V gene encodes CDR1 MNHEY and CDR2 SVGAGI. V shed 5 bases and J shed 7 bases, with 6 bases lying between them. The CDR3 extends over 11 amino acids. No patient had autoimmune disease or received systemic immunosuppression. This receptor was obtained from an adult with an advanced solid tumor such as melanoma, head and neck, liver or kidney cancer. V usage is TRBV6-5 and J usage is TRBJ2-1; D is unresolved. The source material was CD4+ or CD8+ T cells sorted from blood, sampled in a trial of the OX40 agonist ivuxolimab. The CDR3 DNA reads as TGTGCCAGCAGTCTTGAAAATGAGCAGTTCTTC. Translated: CASSLENEQFF.